The next 19 T cell receptor beta chains were all read from a single sample in a study of blood T cells in healthy people across ages. With a J-beta primer mix and a sample-barcoded 5' primer, a second PCR ran about 7 to 12 cycles. One entry per CDR3 protein results from TCRdb running MiXCR on the 5' RACE reads. Of roughly 800,000 distinct CDR3 sequences listed, roughly 60% are singletons. The sequencing sample was made of blood. All receptors come from a man aged 25-45 years in good health.

The chain recombines TRBV27 with TRBJ1-6; D is unclear. Germline V gene data show CDR1 as MNHEY and CDR2 as SMNVEV (reference sequence). V lost 4 bases to trimming and J lost 6 bases, with 10 bases between them. The CDR3 runs to 14 residues. The CDR3 sequence is CASSWSATNSPLHF. The CDR3 nucleotides read TGTGCCAGCAGTTGGTCGGCTACTAATTCACCCCTCCACTTT.

The chain links TRBV6-5 to TRBJ2-7; a weak D match, TRBD2 (6 bases). The CDR3 sequence is 13 residues long. Germline V lookup: CDR1 MNHEY, CDR2 SVGAGI. V dropped 4 bases and J dropped 0 bases, with 7 bases sitting between them. CDR3 coding DNA: TGTGCCAGCAGTTGGGGGGTCTCCTACGAGCAGTACTTC. Translation: CASSWGVSYEQYF.

This clonotype has only a few counts. The V call is TRBV29-1, the J call TRBJ1-5; tentatively, D is TRBD1 (6 bases). V shed 3 bases and J shed 1 base, with 10 bases lying between them. CDR1 is SQVTM and CDR2 is ANQGSEA in the germline V gene. This CDR3 is built from 14 residues. This CDR3 reads CSVDVRGSNQPQHF. The CDR3 DNA follows: TGCAGCGTTGATGTCAGGGGAAGCAATCAGCCCCAGCATTTT. Using reference TRBV29-1 and TRBJ1-5 for the parts outside the CDR3, the full variable domain is SAVISQKPSRDICQRGTSLTIQCQVDSQVTMMFWYRQQPGQSLTLIATANQGSEATYESGFVIDKFPISRPNLTFSTLTVSNMSPEDSSIYLCSVDVRGSNQPQHFGDGTRLSIL.

V is TRBV7-9 and J is TRBJ2-7; 9 nucleotides agree with TRBD1. Judging by the DNA end, TRBJ2-5 fits better; the J call may be wrong. Germline V gene lookup returns CDR1 SEHNR and CDR2 FQNEAQ (reference sequence). CDR3 length: 15 amino acids. As DNA, the CDR3 is TGTGCCAGCAGCTTAAGCACAGGGGGCTTTGAGACCCAGTACTTC. Its translation is CASSLSTGGFETQYF.

This clonotype has only one observation. The rearrangement uses TRBV5-1 and TRBJ2-1; D may be TRBD1 or TRBD2 (5 bases each). The CDR3 runs 12 residues. The germline V gene has CDR1 SGHRS and CDR2 YFSETQ. Trimming took 4 bases from V and 10 from J, leaving 12 bases between them. The CDR3 loop reads CASSVGEGEQFF. The DNA for the CDR3 is TGCGCCAGCAGCGTTGGAGAGGGGGAGCAGTTCTTC.

The CDR3 DNA follows: TGCGCCAGCAGCCAAGTCGGTGCAGGGAGCCTATACGAGCAGTACTTC. Encoded protein: CASSQVGAGSLYEQYF. The chain has TRBV4-1 and TRBJ2-7, with D perhaps matching TRBD1 or TRBD2 (5 bases each). V was clipped by 1 base and J by 4 bases, with 17 bases between them. The CDR3 contains 16 residues. The germline gives CDR1 MGHRA, CDR2 YSYEKL.

There are a few counts of this clonotype. The chain recombines TRBV10-3 with TRBJ1-2, with D possibly TRBD1 on 6 matching bases. CDR1 ENHRY and CDR2 SYGVKD come from the germline V gene. The CDR3 runs to 14 residues. V shed 0 bases and J shed 6 bases, with 11 bases lying between them. CDR3 loop: CAISESIQGNGYTF. As DNA, the CDR3 is TGTGCCATCAGTGAGTCTATACAGGGAAATGGCTACACCTTC.

The chain recombines TRBV9 with TRBJ2-6, with D perhaps given as TRBD1 or TRBD2 (5 bases each). Germline V lookup: CDR1 SGDLS, CDR2 YYNGEE. V was clipped by 0 bases and J by 0 bases, with 16 bases between them. The CDR3 runs 19 residues. CDR3 residues: CASSVGPGRSPSGANVLTF. The CDR3 DNA reads as TGTGCCAGCAGCGTAGGTCCAGGGAGAAGTCCCTCTGGGGCCAACGTCCTGACTTTC.

This chain joins TRBV5-1 and TRBJ1-1, with D unresolved. The germline CDR1 and CDR2 sequences are SGHRS and YFSETQ. CDR3 length equals 14 residues. The germline V and J ends were trimmed by 2 bases and 0 bases, with 8 bases remaining between them. This CDR3 is CASSFDGLNTEAFF. CDR3 nucleotide sequence: TGCGCCAGCAGCTTCGACGGCCTGAACACTGAAGCTTTCTTT. Supplemented by reference TRBV5-1 and TRBJ1-1, the full variable domain reads KAGVTQTPRYLIKTRGQQVTLSCSPISGHRSVSWYQQTPGQGLQFLFEYFSETQRNKGNFPGRFSGRQFSNSRSEMNVSTLELGDSALYLCASSFDGLNTEAFFGQGTRLTVV.

V usage is TRBV25-1 and J usage is TRBJ2-5; no reliable D call. This CDR3 has 13 residues. Germline lookup yields CDR1 MGHDK and CDR2 SYGVNS. V lost 6 bases to trimming and J lost 9 bases, with 17 bases between them. CDR3 in DNA: TGTGCCAGCAGCAGGAAGCAATTGTCGGCCCAGTACTTC. This translates into CASSRKQLSAQYF.

The chain recombines TRBV7-9 with TRBJ2-3; D may be TRBD2 (6 bases). The V end was cut by 5 bases, the J end by 2 bases, with 14 bases between. The CDR3 runs 15 residues. Germline loops: CDR1 SEHNR, CDR2 FQNEAQ (reference sequence). CDR3 sequence: CASSKTREYTDTQYF. CDR3 nucleotides: TGTGCCAGCAGCAAGACTAGGGAATACACAGATACGCAGTATTTT.

The chain has TRBV20-1 and TRBJ1-1; the D gene is possibly TRBD1 (5 bases). Germline CDR1 DFQATT, CDR2 SNEGSKA (reference sequence). The CDR3 totals 15 residues. The V end was cut by 6 bases, the J end by 8 bases, with 25 bases between. CDR3 DNA sequence: TGCAGTGCGTATGGGAGGGGAAATCTGGGGGAAGAAGCTTTCTTT. Protein: CSAYGRGNLGEEAFF.

This clonotype was recorded once. V is TRBV2 and J is TRBJ1-4; D is ambiguous. This CDR3 has 14 amino acids. V was pared by 7 bases and J by 5 bases, with 14 bases between. Germline V gene sequence: CDR1 SNHLY, CDR2 FYNNEI. The CDR3 here is CASNFRMLNEKLFF. The CDR3 DNA sequence: TGTGCCAGCAACTTTAGGATGCTCAATGAAAAACTGTTTTTT.

V gene TRBV5-1 combines with J gene TRBJ2-3; 9 nucleotides match TRBD1. The J segment lost 0 bases and the V segment lost 4 bases, leaving 6 bases of the junction unmatched. Germline V CDR1 and CDR2: SGHRS, YFSETQ. This CDR3 comprises 16 residues. The CDR3 DNA reads TGCGCCAGCAGCATTACCGGGACAGGGAGCACAGATACGCAGTATTTT. Its translation: CASSITGTGSTDTQYF.

V usage is TRBV29-1 and J usage is TRBJ2-1, with 9 bases fitting TRBD2. The CDR3 loop spans 15 amino acids. CDR1 is SQVTM and CDR2 is ANQGSEA in the germline V gene. Trimming at V came to 6 bases and at J to 9 bases, leaving 15 bases not matched to a gene. The CDR3 spells CSVPLAGGPSGEQFF. CDR3 DNA: TGCAGCGTCCCCCTCGCGGGAGGGCCGTCCGGTGAGCAGTTCTTC.

About this clonotype: A much larger clone lies a single base off, so this may be a read error. This sequence joins TRBV10-3 and TRBJ2-5; maybe TRBD2 (6 bases). The DNA end is more similar to TRBJ2-7, so the J call may be wrong. CDR1 is ENHRY, CDR2 SYGVKD, per germline. This CDR3 is built from 13 residues. The CDR3 spells CAIGEGTSYEQYF. The CDR3 DNA is TGTGCCATCGGTGAGGGGACTTCCTACGAGCAGTACTTC.

This chain links TRBV4-2 with TRBJ2-7; tentative D call: TRBD1 (6 bases). The length of the CDR3 is 14 residues. Germline lookup yields CDR1 LGHNA and CDR2 YNFKEQ. The V end was cut by 0 bases, the J end by 2 bases, with 8 bases between. The CDR3 reads CASSQDGQTYEQYF. The CDR3 DNA is TGTGCCAGCAGCCAAGACGGACAGACCTACGAGCAGTACTTC.

The sample holds a few counts of this clonotype. With a much larger clone just one base away, this may be a read error. The chain recombines TRBV4-3 with TRBJ2-7; 8 bases match TRBD1. The germline V gene has CDR1 LGHNA and CDR2 YSLEER. J was trimmed by 4 bases and V by 6 bases; bases with no gene match: 8. The CDR3 is made up of 14 amino acids. The CDR3 nucleotides are TGCGCCAGCAGTGACGACAGGGGCGAATACGAGCAGTACTTC. As protein: CASSDDRGEYEQYF.

J is TRBJ1-2 and V is TRBV20-1, with unresolved D. This CDR3 has 13 residues. Trimming pared 0 bases from V and 6 bases from J, leaving 11 bases between. Germline CDR1 reads DFQATT; CDR2 reads SNEGSKA (reference sequence). The CDR3 protein is CSAREALMNGYTF. The CDR3 region has the DNA TGCAGTGCTAGAGAAGCCCTGATGAATGGCTACACCTTC.